Below, one T cell receptor beta chain is given with its context. Its matching antigen is unknown. This entry comes from a study of vaccination effects on CD4 cells after COVID-19. Study conclusions and caveats: Substantial clonal contraction characterized both infection- and vaccine-induced clones late after vaccination. A shortage of convalescent patients and an absence of early post-infection timepoints characterized the study.

Before sequencing, viral peptide pools were used by the ViraFEST assay to expand antigen-specific CD4+ T cells. Following an approximately 11-day culture, CD4+ T cells were purified. Each vaccine recipient was nucleocapsid antibody negative and had no prior SARS-CoV-2 infection. PBMC were cultured at approximately 2 million per well with about 10 IU/ml IL-2 and around 10 ug/ml peptides. The protocol was immunoSEQ multiplex PCR, while the TCRdb copy is restricted to in-frame clones and leaves out a portion. The table includes under 80,000 clones, 78% detected once. This TCR was sampled from a human donor who received a COVID-19 vaccine. Sequenced here: CD4+ T cells from PBMCs cultured with SARS-CoV-2 spike peptides, sampled before COVID-19 vaccination.

The CDR3 sequence is CASSLRGGETQYF. In nucleotides, the CDR3 is TGTGCCAGCAGTTTACGAGGGGGGGAGACCCAGTACTTC. The chain combines TRBV12-3 or TRBV12-4 with TRBJ2-5, with D perhaps given as TRBD1 or TRBD2 (6 bases each). The CDR3 has 13 residues. V was pared by 2 bases and J by 5 bases, with 9 bases between.